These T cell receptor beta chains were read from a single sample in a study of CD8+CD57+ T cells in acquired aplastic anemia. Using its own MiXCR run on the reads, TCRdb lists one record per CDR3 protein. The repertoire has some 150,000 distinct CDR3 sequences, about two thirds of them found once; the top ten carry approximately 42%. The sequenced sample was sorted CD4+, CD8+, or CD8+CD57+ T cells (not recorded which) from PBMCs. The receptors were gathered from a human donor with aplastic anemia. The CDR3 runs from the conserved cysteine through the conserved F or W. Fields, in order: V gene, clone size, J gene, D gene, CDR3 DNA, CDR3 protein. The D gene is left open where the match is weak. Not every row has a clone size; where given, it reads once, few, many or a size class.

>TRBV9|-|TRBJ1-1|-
TGTGCCAGCAGCTTCAGTGTTCATGTGGATGTTGAAACTTTCTTT
CASSFSVHVDVETFF
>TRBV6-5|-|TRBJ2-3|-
TGTGCCATCACCGGGACGGAGGATGGGACGCAGTATTTT
CAITGTEDGTQYF
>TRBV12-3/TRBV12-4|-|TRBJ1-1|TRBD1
TGTGCCAGCAGGCTTACAGGGGGCCCCGAAGCTTTCTTT
CASRLTGGPEAFF
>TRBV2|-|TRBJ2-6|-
TGTGCCAGCCGACCGGACGGCTCTGGGGCCAACGTCCTGACTTTC
CASRPDGSGANVLTF
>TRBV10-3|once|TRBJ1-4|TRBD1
TGTGCCATCAGTGATAAAGGGACAGCTAGTGAAAAACTGTTTTTT
CAISDKGTASEKLFF
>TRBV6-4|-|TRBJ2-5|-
TGTGCCAGCAGTGGGACGGACATACTTACGCAGTACTTC
CASSGTDILTQYF
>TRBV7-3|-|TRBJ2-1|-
TGTGCCAGCAGCTTAGGCGTTGTCGGAGAGCAGTTCTTC
CASSLGVVGEQFF
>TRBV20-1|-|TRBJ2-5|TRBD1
TGCAGTGCCCTGGGACAGGTCCAAGAGACCCAGTACTTC
CSALGQVQETQYF
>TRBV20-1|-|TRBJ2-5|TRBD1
TGCAGTGCTAGACGGGACAGGGGTTATCAAGAGACCCAGTACTTC
CSARRDRGYQETQYF
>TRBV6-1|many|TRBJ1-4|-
TGTGCCAGCAGTGTGGACCCCCGAGTCGATGAAAAACTGTTTTTT
CASSVDPRVDEKLFF
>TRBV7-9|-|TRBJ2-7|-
TGTGCCAGCAGCTTACTGGAGTACGAGCAGTACTTC
CASSLLEYEQYF
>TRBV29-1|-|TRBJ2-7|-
TGCAGTGCTAGACTGGCAGGTTGCGAGCAGTACTTC
CSARLAGCEQYF
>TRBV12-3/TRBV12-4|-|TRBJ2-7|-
TGTGCCAGCAGTGGCTCCGGGACCGGCTACGAGCTGTACTTC
CASSGSGTGYELYF
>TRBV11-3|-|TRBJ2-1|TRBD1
TGTGCCAGCAGCCCGGACAGGTTGTACAATGAGCAGTTCTTC
CASSPDRLYNEQFF
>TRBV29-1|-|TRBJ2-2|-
TGCAGCGTTGTGGGAGCGAGGGACACCGGGGAGCTGTTTTTT
CSVVGARDTGELFF
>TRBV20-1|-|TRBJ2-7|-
TGCAGTGCCCCAGGGTCGGGAATGGACTACGAGCAGTACTTC
CSAPGSGMDYEQYF
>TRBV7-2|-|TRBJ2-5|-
TGTGCCAGCAGCTTAACCAGGTCGAGACAAGAGACCCAGTACTTC
CASSLTRSRQETQYF
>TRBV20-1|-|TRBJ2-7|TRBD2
TGCAGTGCTAGAGACCCGCTAGCGGGAGTAAGCGAGCAGTACTTC
CSARDPLAGVSEQYF
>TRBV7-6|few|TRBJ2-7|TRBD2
TGTGCCAGCAGCACCCGACTAGCGGGGGAGCAGTACTTC
CASSTRLAGEQYF
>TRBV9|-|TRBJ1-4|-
TGTGCCAGCAGCGTAGAGCCTGCAACTAATGAAAAACTGTTTTTT
CASSVEPATNEKLFF
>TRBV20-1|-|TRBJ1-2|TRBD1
TGCAGTGCCAGGGACAGCTATGGCTACACCTTC
CSARDSYGYTF
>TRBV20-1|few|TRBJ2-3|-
TGCAGTGCTAGAGAGGGAGATACGCAGTATTTT
CSAREGDTQYF
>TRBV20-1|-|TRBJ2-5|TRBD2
TGCAGTGCTGCGAGCGGGGCCTACTTGGGGACCCAGTACTTC
CSAASGAYLGTQYF
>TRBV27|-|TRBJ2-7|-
TGTGCCAGCAGCCTAGTACCACGGAGCTCCTACGAGCAGTACTTC
CASSLVPRSSYEQYF
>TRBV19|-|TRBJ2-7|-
TGTGCCAGTAGTAATGAGTACAAAAAATACGAGCAGTACTTC
CASSNEYKKYEQYF
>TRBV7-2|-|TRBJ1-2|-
TGTGCCAGCAGCTTGTTAGGGTCCGGAGTAAATGGCTACACCTTC
CASSLLGSGVNGYTF
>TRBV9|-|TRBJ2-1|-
TGTGCCAGCAGCGTAGTGGGGTTGGGGACTCCTCGCCCAAATGAGCAGTTCTTC
CASSVVGLGTPRPNEQFF
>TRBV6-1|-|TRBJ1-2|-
TGTGCCAGCAGTGTCGGCGAGACCCCTAACTATGGCTACACCTTC
CASSVGETPNYGYTF
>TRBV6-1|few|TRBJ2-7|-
TGTGCCAGCAGTGTTCGAGACGAGCAGTACTTC
CASSVRDEQYF
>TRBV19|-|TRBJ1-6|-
TGTGCCAGTAGTATTTCGGGCAGGGCTCTCTATAATTCACCCCTCCACTTT
CASSISGRALYNSPLHF
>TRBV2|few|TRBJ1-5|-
TGTGCCAGCAGTGAAGCTTGGGGGGCTCGGAATCAGCCCCAGCATTTT
CASSEAWGARNQPQHF
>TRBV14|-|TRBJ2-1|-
TGTGCCAGCAGCAGGACCGCCGGTTCTAACAATGAGCAGTTCTTC
CASSRTAGSNNEQFF
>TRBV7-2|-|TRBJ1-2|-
TGTGCCAGCAGCTTAAACAGGGAGAGTAACTATGGCTACACCTTC
CASSLNRESNYGYTF
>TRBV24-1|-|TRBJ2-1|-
TGTGCCACCAGTGGGGTCTCCTACAATGAGCAGTTCTTC
CATSGVSYNEQFF
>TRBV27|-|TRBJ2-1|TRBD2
TGTGCCAGCAGTTCCCAGAGTAGCGGGACCTTTTACAATGAGCAGTTCTTC
CASSSQSSGTFYNEQFF
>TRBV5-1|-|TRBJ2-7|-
TGCGCCAGCAGCTTGGGTGTGGGGCCCTTATACGAGCAGTACTTC
CASSLGVGPLYEQYF
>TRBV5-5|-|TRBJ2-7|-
TGTGCCAGCAGCTTGGCCTATGGCCACGAGCAGTACTTC
CASSLAYGHEQYF
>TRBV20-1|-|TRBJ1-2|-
TGCAGTGCTAGTATAGGGCAGGCAAACTATGGCTACACCTTC
CSASIGQANYGYTF
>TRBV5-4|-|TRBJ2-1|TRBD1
TGTGCCAGCAGCTTGCGTGGGACAGGAAACTACAATGAGCAGTTCTTC
CASSLRGTGNYNEQFF
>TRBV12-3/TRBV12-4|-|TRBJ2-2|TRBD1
TGTGCCAACCGGGACAGGGCGACCGGGGAGCTGTTTTTT
CANRDRATGELFF
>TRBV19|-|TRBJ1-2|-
TGTGCCAGTCGATTCAGCGGGACGGGCTACACCTTC
CASRFSGTGYTF
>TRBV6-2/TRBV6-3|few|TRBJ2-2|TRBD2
TGTGCCAGCAAGACCGGGACTAGGGACACCGGGGAGCTGTTTTTT
CASKTGTRDTGELFF
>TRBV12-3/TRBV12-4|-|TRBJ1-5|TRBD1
TGTGCCAGCAGCGCTACAGGGGGACGGCCCCAGCATTTT
CASSATGGRPQHF
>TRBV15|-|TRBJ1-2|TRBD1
TGTGCCACCAGCAGGCGACAGGGCTATGGCTACACCTTC
CATSRRQGYGYTF
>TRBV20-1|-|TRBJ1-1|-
TGCAGTGCCGTGGGACTCCTGAACACTGAAGCTTTCTTT
CSAVGLLNTEAFF
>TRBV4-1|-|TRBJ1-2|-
TGCGCCAGCAGCCACGATCCGGTTGGCTACACCTTC
CASSHDPVGYTF
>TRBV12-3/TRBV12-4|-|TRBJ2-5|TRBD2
TGTGCCAGCAGCTGGTCAGCGGGAGAAAAAGAGACCCAGTACTTC
CASSWSAGEKETQYF
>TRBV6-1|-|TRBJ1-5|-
TGTGCCAGCAGTGGGGACGTTAGAGGTCAGCCCCAGCATTTT
CASSGDVRGQPQHF
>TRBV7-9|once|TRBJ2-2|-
TGTGCCAGCAGCCCGACTGGGGGGATGAACACCGGGGAGCTGTTTTTT
CASSPTGGMNTGELFF
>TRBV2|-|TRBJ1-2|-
TGTGCCAGCACACCCATGGGCGGCTACACCTTC
CASTPMGGYTF
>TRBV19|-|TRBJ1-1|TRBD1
TGTGCCAGTAGCTCTGGACAGGGACCCGCTTTCTTT
CASSSGQGPAFF
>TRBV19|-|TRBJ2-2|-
TGTGCCAGTAGTATCGGGGGTACCGGGGAGCTGTTTTTT
CASSIGGTGELFF
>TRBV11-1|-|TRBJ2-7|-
TGTGCCAGCAGCTACCCGGGGGAACGGTACGAGCAGTACTTC
CASSYPGERYEQYF
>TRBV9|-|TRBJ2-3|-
TGTGCCAGCAACACCGGCACAGATACGCAGTATTTT
CASNTGTDTQYF
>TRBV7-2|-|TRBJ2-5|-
TGTGCCAGCAGCCAAACGCGAGAGACCCAGTACTTC
CASSQTRETQYF
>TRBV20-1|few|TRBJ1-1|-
TGCAGTGCTCCCGGGATCGCTGAAGCTTTCTTT
CSAPGIAEAFF
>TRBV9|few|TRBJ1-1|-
TGTGCCAGCAGCGTGGGGCCCATAGATACTGAAGCTTTCTTT
CASSVGPIDTEAFF
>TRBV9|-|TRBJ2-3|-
TGTGCCAGCAGCGTAGGCGTCACCAGCACAGATACGCAGTATTTT
CASSVGVTSTDTQYF
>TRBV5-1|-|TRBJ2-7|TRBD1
TGCGCCAGCAGCTCCGGGACAGGTCGTTACGAGCAGTACTTC
CASSSGTGRYEQYF